One sample yielded the 21 T cell receptor beta chains listed below, sequenced in a study of post-analysis software for immune sequencing data (dated by TCRdb to the mid-2010s). The method behind the library was PCR. The sample was run on an Illumina HiSeq 2500. To reduce PCR and sequencing biases, unique molecular identifiers were built into the TCR beta cDNA libraries. The public sequencing data were trimmed at Q25 with fastp and processed into clonotypes with MiXCR by TCRdb, which kept only in-frame beta chains. When rows share a CDR3 protein, they turn into one entry using the most common DNA and genes. The sample table holds 450,000 to 700,000 distinct CDR3 sequences, of which roughly 45% were seen once. The ten most abundant clones make up around 1.7% of the sample. Their antigens remain unidentified. What the research found in general, with its limitations: Patients showed significantly higher frequencies than controls for a handful of TRBV segments, among them TRBV5-6, TRBV5-1 and TRBV20-1.

The sequencing sample was made of blood. The receptors stem from a girl under 18 with multiple sclerosis.

The gene calls are TRBV20-1 and TRBJ2-5; 8 positions match TRBD2. Germline values: CDR1 DFQATT, CDR2 SNEGSKA (reference sequence). V was clipped by 6 bases and J by 2 bases; unmatched bases: 8. The CDR3 covers 14 residues. The CDR3 DNA follows: TGCAGTGCCCCCCGACTAGCGTCGCAAGAGACCCAGTACTTC. The encoded protein is CSAPRLASQETQYF.

The chain has TRBV12-3 or TRBV12-4 and TRBJ1-1, with a possible D match to TRBD1 (6 bases). This CDR3 comprises 14 residues. V lost 6 bases and J lost 3, with 14 bases in between. CDR3 sequence: CASRDRTLDTEAFF. The CDR3 bases are TGTGCCAGCAGGGACAGAACCCTTGACACTGAAGCTTTCTTT.

The chain joins TRBV10-2 to TRBJ2-3; D uncertain. Germline V lookup: CDR1 WSHSY, CDR2 SAAADI. The V end was cut by 4 bases, the J end by 0 bases, with 8 bases between. This CDR3 is 14 amino acids long. CDR3 amino acids: CASSGAASTDTQYF. The CDR3 nucleotides are TGCGCCAGCAGTGGGGCCGCTAGCACAGATACGCAGTATTTT.

A few counts support this clonotype. The chain employs TRBV15 and TRBJ2-1; TRBD2 matches at 7 bases. With 1 base clipped from V and 4 bases from J, the junction kept 7 bases outside the gene matches. The V gene's germline CDR1 is LNHNV and CDR2 YYDKDF (reference sequence). CDR3 length equals 16 residues. CDR3 amino acids: CATSRGGRGDYNEQFF. The CDR3 bases are TGTGCCACCAGCAGAGGTGGCCGGGGGGATTACAATGAGCAGTTCTTC.

This clonotype occurred a few times. The V call is TRBV29-1, the J call TRBJ1-2; D is possibly TRBD1 (6 bases). This CDR3 has 13 residues. V was cut by 4 bases and J by 5 bases, with 14 bases left in between. CDR1 is SQVTM, CDR2 ANQGSEA, per germline. CDR3 nucleotides: TGCAGCGTTGGCGGGGGCAAGGGATATGGCTACACCTTC. It translates to CSVGGGKGYGYTF.

V usage is TRBV20-1 and J usage is TRBJ1-6; 9 bases fit TRBD1. Germline CDR1 is DFQATT and CDR2 is SNEGSKA (reference sequence). With V trimmed by 6 bases and J by 7 bases, 10 bases remained unmatched. This CDR3 has 15 residues. The CDR3 here is CSALDRTGENSPLHF. CDR3 bases: TGCAGTGCCTTAGATAGGACAGGGGAGAATTCACCCCTCCACTTT.

This clonotype was seen more than once but under ten times. The J gene is TRBJ2-7, the V gene TRBV6-5, with 8 bases matching TRBD1. Germline V gives CDR1 MNHEY, CDR2 SVGAGI. The CDR3 has 15 residues. Trimming removed 6 bases from V and 5 bases from J; junction bases left unmatched: 12. The CDR3 nucleotides read TGTGCCAGCAGCAATCCCGTGACAGGGGTAAACGAGCAGTACTTC. Encoded protein: CASSNPVTGVNEQYF.

This chain connects TRBV20-1 to TRBJ2-4; D gene ambiguous. Trimming removed 0 bases at V and 9 bases at J, with 9 bases between. The CDR3 has 12 amino acids. Germline lookup yields CDR1 DFQATT and CDR2 SNEGSKA (reference sequence). In DNA, the CDR3 is TGCAGTGCTAGAGATATTAACCTCATTCAGTACTTC. Residues: CSARDINLIQYF.

V and J are TRBV5-1 and TRBJ2-7, with a weak D call TRBD2 (5 bases). Germline V gives CDR1 SGHRS, CDR2 YFSETQ. The V gene lost 0 bases and the J gene lost 0 bases, with 13 bases spanning the gap. The CDR3 consists of 16 residues. The CDR3 DNA sequence: TGCGCCAGCAGCTTGGTAGTTCCGGGAAGCTCCTACGAGCAGTACTTC. This encodes CASSLVVPGSSYEQYF.

This rearrangement joins TRBV14 to TRBJ1-2; D perhaps matches TRBD1 (5 bases). There are 15 residues in the CDR3. Per the germline V gene, CDR1 is SGHDN and CDR2 is FVKESK. The V and J ends lost 4 bases and 0 bases respectively, with 12 bases between them. The CDR3 DNA is TGTGCCAGCAGCCGAATACAGGATTCTAACTATGGCTACACCTTC. Its protein product is CASSRIQDSNYGYTF.

This clonotype was found many times. V gene TRBV12-3 or TRBV12-4 combines with J gene TRBJ2-7; the D is unclear. The CDR3 is made up of 13 amino acids. V was shortened by 9 bases and J by 3 bases, with 15 bases between the two germline ends. The CDR3: CASSSGQIYEQYF. The CDR3 DNA reads TGTGCCAGTTCTAGTGGTCAGATCTACGAGCAGTACTTC.

The chain has TRBV5-1 and TRBJ1-2, with D perhaps TRBD1 (5 bases). The germline V and J ends were trimmed by 0 bases and 6 bases, with 9 bases remaining between them. This CDR3 is 13 amino acids long. CDR1 is SGHRS, CDR2 YFSETQ, per germline. The CDR3 bases are TGCGCCAGCAGCTTGGAGGGGTTCAATGGCTACACCTTC. Amino acid sequence: CASSLEGFNGYTF. Full variable domain (missing parts from reference TRBV5-1 and TRBJ1-2): KAGVTQTPRYLIKTRGQQVTLSCSPISGHRSVSWYQQTPGQGLQFLFEYFSETQRNKGNFPGRFSGRQFSNSRSEMNVSTLELGDSALYLCASSLEGFNGYTFGSGTRLTVV.

The chain is built from TRBV2 and TRBJ1-1, with 9 bases matching TRBD1. In germline, CDR1 is SNHLY, CDR2 FYNNEI. The J segment lost 0 bases and the V segment lost 4 bases, leaving 3 bases of the junction unmatched. CDR3 size: 15 residues. CDR3 in DNA: TGTGCCAGCAGTGGGGACAGGGCCATGAACACTGAAGCTTTCTTT. Residues: CASSGDRAMNTEAFF.

The rearrangement links TRBV2 to TRBJ2-3; unclear D gene. The CDR3 length is 15 residues. Germline V gene lookup returns CDR1 SNHLY and CDR2 FYNNEI. The V and J ends lost 0 bases and 1 base respectively, with 8 bases between them. CDR3 sequence reads: CASSEAGWGTDTQYF. The CDR3 DNA sequence: TGTGCCAGCAGTGAAGCAGGGTGGGGCACAGATACGCAGTATTTT.

This clonotype has more than one count but fewer than ten. The chain couples TRBV20-1 to TRBJ2-5, with D unclear. Germline CDR1 is DFQATT and CDR2 is SNEGSKA (reference sequence). The CDR3 is 11 residues long. Between the trimmed V and J ends, which lost 3 bases and 0 bases, there was a span of 2 bases. CDR3 loop: CSARNQETQYF. For the CDR3, the DNA is TGCAGTGCTAGGAACCAAGAGACCCAGTACTTC.

With respect to this clonotype: One junction end does not reproduce the germline sequence, and a read error may be involved. The chain couples TRBV7-7 to TRBJ2-7; a possible D gene is TRBD2 (5 bases). The last part of the DNA fits TRBJ2-5 better; the J call may be wrong. This CDR3 has 15 residues. Germline loops: CDR1 SSHAT, CDR2 FNYEAQ (reference sequence). The CDR3 sequence is CASSLGRVSQETQYF. Written as DNA, the CDR3 is TGTGCTAGCAGCTTAGGGCGGGTTTCACAAGAGACCCAGTACTTC.

V is TRBV12-3 or TRBV12-4 and J is TRBJ2-2; possibly TRBD2 for D (6 bases). V lost 4 bases, J lost 1 base, and 16 bases lay in between. The CDR3 sequence is 17 residues long. In DNA, the CDR3 is TGTGCCAGCAGTTCTTTTCCATGGGGGGTGAACACCGGGGAGCTGTTTTTT. Amino acid sequence: CASSSFPWGVNTGELFF.

This clonotype was counted once. This sequence joins TRBV9 and TRBJ2-3; 10 nucleotides agree with TRBD2. The CDR3 length is 15 residues. Germline CDR1 is SGDLS and CDR2 is YYNGEE. The ends lost 2 bases at V and 5 bases at J; junction bases unmatched: 5. The CDR3 region is CASSVSGLARDTQYF. CDR3 DNA: TGTGCCAGCAGCGTGTCGGGACTAGCGAGAGATACGCAGTATTTT.

In its sample, this clonotype was seen a few times. The J gene is TRBJ2-7, the V gene TRBV28, with TRBD2 matching over 14 bases. Germline loops: CDR1 MDHEN, CDR2 SYDVKM. Germline trimming cut 5 bases from V and 5 bases from J; bases unmatched to any gene: 8. The CDR3 is made up of 16 amino acids. CDR3 coding DNA: TGTGCCAGCAGTCCGCTTGGGACTAGCGGGAGTAACGAGCAGTACTTC. Amino acids: CASSPLGTSGSNEQYF.

The V and J genes are TRBV3-1 and TRBJ2-3; D unclear. The J call could be wrong; TRBJ2-5 is a better fit for the DNA end. This CDR3 spans 12 amino acids. CDR1 LGHDT and CDR2 YNNKEL come from the germline V gene (reference sequence). CDR3 nucleotide sequence: TGTGCCAGCAGCCTCAGCGCGGAGACCCAGTACTTC. This gives the protein CASSLSAETQYF.

This clonotype has a handful of counts. V and J are TRBV20-1 and TRBJ2-3; 11 bases are a match to TRBD1. Losses at the gene ends were 6 bases for V and 3 bases for J; bases not matched to a gene: 5. Germline assignment: CDR1 DFQATT and CDR2 SNEGSKA (reference sequence). The CDR3 has 14 residues. CDR3 in DNA: TGCAGTGCCGTTGGACAGGGGGCAACAGATACGCAGTATTTT. Translating gives CSAVGQGATDTQYF.